A few counts support the clone carrying this T cell receptor beta chain. Antigen unknown. These data are taken from a study of T cell responses to AZD1222 COVID-19 vaccine. Study-level findings and limits: No day 14 peak samples; only post-peak repertoires were characterized. Most donors were white British and more were female, and clonal diversity was possibly underestimated.

The table came from immunoSEQ multiplex PCR; TCRdb's copy has only in-frame clones and leaves some out. The sample lists 84,000 or so clones; 70% to 90% were seen once. The CDR3 is made up of 9 amino acids. Germline CDR1 reads MDHEN; CDR2 reads SYDVKM. Sequencing was performed on peripheral blood, taken on day 0 of AZD1222 vaccination. V usage is TRBV28 and J usage is TRBJ1-1; D remains ambiguous. This TCR derives from an adult in good health. The CDR3 DNA sequence: TGTGTCGGGAACACTGAAGCTTTCTTT. Its protein is CVGNTEAFF.